These 32 T cell receptor beta chains were sequenced from one sample in a study of T cell repertoires in cytomegalovirus infection. TCRdb itself ran the reads through MiXCR, one entry per CDR3 protein. The table lists about half a million distinct CDR3 sequences, around 35% of them singletons, with 15% to 20% in the top ten. Which antigens these TCRs recognize remains unknown. The source material was cultured PBMCs, sampled from culture after CMV antigen stimulation. These receptors all come from a human donor in good health (CMV status not recorded). Some clones in this sample may be carry-over from other donors' samples.

V and J are TRBV7-2 and TRBJ2-1, with 7 bases aligning to TRBD1. J lost 1 base, V lost 6 bases, and 15 bases had no gene match. The germline V gene has CDR1 SGHTA and CDR2 FQGNSA. This CDR3 is built from 18 residues. The CDR3: CASRFNVFRTGSYNEQFF. CDR3 nucleotides: TGTGCCAGCAGGTTTAATGTATTTAGGACAGGTTCCTACAATGAGCAGTTCTTC.

The chain has TRBV7-9 and TRBJ2-7; TRBD2 matches at 11 bases. V dropped 0 bases and J dropped 6; count of bases not matched to a gene: 10. Per the germline V gene, CDR1 is SEHNR and CDR2 is FQNEAQ (reference sequence). This CDR3 comprises 17 residues. The CDR3 DNA reads as TGTGCCAGCAGCTTAGCTAACCTTGGACTAGCGGGCAGCGAGCAGTACTTC. Its protein is CASSLANLGLAGSEQYF.

In this sample, this clonotype turned up a few times. The genes are TRBV6-2 or TRBV6-3 and TRBJ2-7; 8 nucleotides align to TRBD2. Trimming removed 0 bases from V and 5 bases from J; junction bases left unmatched: 9. This CDR3 is built from 16 residues. Germline V lookup: CDR1 MNHEY, CDR2 SVGEGT. The CDR3: CASSYSTSGRAHEQYF. The CDR3 DNA reads as TGTGCCAGCAGTTACTCGACCTCCGGGAGGGCCCACGAGCAGTACTTC.

J is TRBJ2-7 and V is TRBV5-3; tentatively, D is TRBD2 (6 bases). TRBV5-3 is reported as an ORF; its role is uncertain. Trimming removed 8 bases at V and 4 bases at J, with 10 bases between. CDR3 length: 11 amino acids. In DNA form, the CDR3 reads TGTGCCAGCAGCGCGGGGTACGAGCAGTACGTC. It translates to CASSAGYEQYV.

This clonotype occurred many times. The chain carries TRBV7-2 and TRBJ2-7; perhaps TRBD1 as D (5 bases). The germline gives CDR1 SGHTA, CDR2 FQGNSA. Trimming stripped 1 base from V and 0 bases from J, with 13 bases between. The CDR3 totals 16 residues. Here the CDR3 DNA reads TGTGCCAGCAGCTTAGGGGTAGGGGCGAGCTCCTACGAGCAGTACGTC. Its translation is CASSLGVGASSYEQYV.

This clonotype was recorded a few times. The chain couples TRBV6-2 or TRBV6-3 to TRBJ1-5, with 7 bases fitting TRBD1. With V trimmed by 5 bases and J by 3 bases, 13 bases remained unmatched. Germline CDR1 is MNHEY and CDR2 is SVGEGT. This CDR3 contains 17 residues. CDR3 bases: TGTGCCAGCAGTAGACCGACAGGGAGGACGATCAATCAGCCCCAGCATTTT. Its protein is CASSRPTGRTINQPQHF.

In its sample, this clonotype was seen a few times. This rearrangement joins TRBV28 to TRBJ2-1; maybe TRBD2 (5 bases). V gave up 5 bases and J gave up 4 bases, with 18 bases separating them. There are 16 residues in the CDR3. Germline V gene data show CDR1 as MDHEN and CDR2 as SYDVKM. The CDR3 spells CASSPPLVISYNEQFF. CDR3 in DNA: TGTGCCAGCAGTCCCCCACTAGTTATATCGTACAATGAGCAGTTCTTC.

This clonotype was recorded a few times. J is TRBJ2-1 and V is TRBV7-9; 7 bases are a match to TRBD2. The CDR3 is made up of 14 amino acids. Germline V gives CDR1 SEHNR, CDR2 FQNEAQ (reference sequence). V shed 5 bases and J 7 bases; nucleotides not matched to a gene: 8. CDR3 protein: CASSLRELGNEQFF. CDR3 DNA: TGTGCCAGCAGCCTGCGGGAGCTGGGGAATGAGCAGTTCTTC.

The rearrangement uses TRBV28 and TRBJ1-5; tentatively, D is TRBD1 (5 bases). Germline V gives CDR1 MDHEN, CDR2 SYDVKM. This CDR3 is built from 16 residues. Trimming shortened V by 5 bases and J by 0 bases, and 14 bases separated the two germline ends. This CDR3 is CASSVEMGGSNQPQHF. In DNA, the CDR3 is TGTGCCAGCAGTGTCGAAATGGGGGGTAGCAATCAGCCCCAGCATTTT.

The chain couples TRBV6-5 to TRBJ1-6; 7 nucleotides align to TRBD1. Per the germline V gene, CDR1 is MNHEY and CDR2 is SVGAGI. After removal of 4 bases from V and 6 bases from J, the junction contained 6 bases not matched to a gene. The CDR3 is made up of 15 amino acids. The CDR3 is CASSSIGTANSPLHF. Here the CDR3 DNA reads TGTGCCAGCAGTTCAATCGGGACAGCTAATTCACCCCTCCACTTT.

This clonotype was detected ten times or more. The chain is built from TRBV7-2 and TRBJ2-7; maybe TRBD1 (6 bases). CDR1 and CDR2 from the germline V gene are SGHTA and FQGNSA. CDR3 length equals 14 residues. Trimming cost V 6 bases and J 2 bases, with 14 bases left between them. CDR3 sequence: CASREQGAAYEQYF. CDR3 coding DNA: TGTGCCAGCAGGGAACAGGGAGCCGCCTACGAGCAGTACTTC.

This rearrangement joins TRBV28 to TRBJ2-3; D uncertain. Germline V lookup: CDR1 MDHEN, CDR2 SYDVKM. The CDR3 extends over 14 amino acids. V gave up 2 bases and J gave up 2 bases, with 8 bases separating them. This chain's CDR3 is CASSLKQFTDTQYF. CDR3 sequence (DNA): TGTGCCAGCAGTTTAAAGCAGTTCACAGATACGCAGTATTTT. The full variable domain, completed using reference TRBV28 and TRBJ2-3, is DVKVTQSSRYLVKRTGEKVFLECVQDMDHENMFWYRQDPGLGLRLIYFSYDVKMKEKGDIPEGYSVSREKKERFSLILESASTNQTSMYLCASSLKQFTDTQYFGPGTRLTVL.

The rearrangement links TRBV12-3 or TRBV12-4 to TRBJ2-1; D perhaps matches TRBD2 (6 bases). This CDR3 contains 16 residues. V lost 6 bases and J lost 9, with 24 bases in between. CDR3 loop: CASSPTEGPSRTEQFF. CDR3 coding DNA: TGTGCCAGCAGCCCCACGGAGGGACCTTCCCGTACTGAGCAGTTCTTC.

The CDR3 DNA reads TGTGCCAGCAGTTTAGCGGGCCAGGAGCTTGAAGCTTTCTTT. Translation: CASSLAGQELEAFF. The gene calls are TRBV12-3 or TRBV12-4 and TRBJ1-1; no reliable D call. With 0 bases removed from V and 7 bases from J, the gap between germline ends came to 12 bases. The CDR3 has 14 amino acids.

This clonotype has at least ten counts. This rearrangement joins TRBV4-3 to TRBJ2-3; TRBD2 aligns across 8 bases. The V gene end was trimmed by 4 bases and the J gene end by 3 bases; junction bases not matched to a gene: 12. From germline, CDR1 is LGHNA and CDR2 YSLEER. This CDR3 has 17 amino acids. The CDR3 DNA follows: TGCGCCAGCAGCCGGCCGCCTGGCGGGAGGAGGACAGATACGCAGTATTTT. The encoded protein is CASSRPPGGRRTDTQYF.

This clonotype has ten or more counts. The chain uses TRBV6-1 and TRBJ2-7; no clear D. The CDR3 spans 14 residues. V was cut by 2 bases and J by 1 base, with 9 bases left in between. In germline, CDR1 is MNHNS, CDR2 SASEGT. CDR3: CASSEFPSSYEQYV. As DNA, the CDR3 is TGTGCCAGCAGTGAATTTCCTTCGTCCTACGAGCAGTACGTC.

The rearrangement uses TRBV19 and TRBJ2-3, with TRBD2 as a possible D gene (5 bases). The length of the CDR3 is 15 residues. The germline V gene encodes CDR1 LNHDA and CDR2 SQIVND (reference sequence). V shed 2 bases and J shed 2 bases, with 11 bases lying between them. The CDR3 reads CASSIWTSNTDTQYF. DNA for the CDR3: TGTGCCAGTAGTATATGGACTTCCAACACAGATACGCAGTATTTT.

The chain has TRBV20-1 and TRBJ2-1, with 9 bases fitting TRBD2. With V trimmed by 6 bases and J by 7 bases, 13 bases remained unmatched. This CDR3 is 15 amino acids long. Germline V lookup: CDR1 DFQATT, CDR2 SNEGSKA (reference sequence). CDR3 amino acids: CSAGPAAGGGNEQFF. As DNA, the CDR3 is TGCAGTGCCGGTCCGGCAGCGGGAGGAGGGAATGAGCAGTTCTTC.

This sequence joins TRBV6-2 or TRBV6-3 and TRBJ2-1, with unresolved D. The CDR3 has 16 amino acids. Germline values: CDR1 MNHEY, CDR2 SVGEGT. The V end was cut by 4 bases, the J end by 5 bases, with 18 bases between. This CDR3 is CASSSPPSRWDNEQFF. In DNA, the CDR3 is TGTGCCAGCAGTTCCCCTCCGTCGAGGTGGGACAATGAGCAGTTCTTC.

The J gene is TRBJ1-1, the V gene TRBV19; 7 nucleotides align to TRBD1. V was pared by 6 bases and J by 5 bases, with 12 bases of the junction left unmatched. CDR3 length equals 15 residues. From germline, CDR1 is LNHDA and CDR2 SQIVND (reference sequence). The CDR3 region is CASRPTRRGRTEAFF. In DNA, the CDR3 is TGTGCCAGTAGACCAACCAGGAGGGGGCGTACTGAAGCTTTCTTT.

This clonotype has more than one count but fewer than ten. This chain connects TRBV12-3 or TRBV12-4 to TRBJ2-7, with D unresolved. V lost 1 base and J lost 0, with 13 bases in between. The CDR3 is made up of 16 amino acids. CDR3 DNA sequence: TGTGCCAGCAGTTTAGGTTTGCGCAGGTCCTCCTACGAGCAGTACTTC. Amino acid sequence: CASSLGLRRSSYEQYF.

This sequence joins TRBV7-2 and TRBJ2-1; D gene unclear. Trimming stripped 0 bases from V and 2 bases from J, with 8 bases between. The CDR3 runs to 15 residues. Germline V lookup: CDR1 SGHTA, CDR2 FQGNSA. CDR3 residues: CASSLALIAYNEQFF. The DNA of the CDR3 is TGTGCCAGCAGCTTAGCCCTAATCGCCTACAATGAGCAGTTCTTC.

As concerns this clonotype: A read error may be the cause here, since a much bigger clone is one base away. The gene calls are TRBV7-2 and TRBJ2-5, with D hard to call. This CDR3 has 19 residues. Germline CDR1 is SGHTA and CDR2 is FQGNSA. V lost 1 base and J lost 5, with 26 bases in between. CDR3 nucleotide sequence: TGTGCCAGCAGCTTAGAAATTTGGCCTAGAGACACGGTTGGGGAGACCCAGTACTTC. Protein product: CASSLEIWPRDTVGETQYF.

This chain connects TRBV20-1 to TRBJ1-1, with D possibly being TRBD1 (6 bases). Trimming shortened V by 5 bases and J by 0 bases, and 19 bases separated the two germline ends. CDR1 and CDR2 from the germline V gene are DFQATT and SNEGSKA (reference sequence). The CDR3 totals 16 residues. The CDR3 protein is CSARNAGANLNTEAFF. The CDR3 region has the DNA TGCAGTGCTCGCAACGCGGGGGCGAACTTGAACACTGAAGCTTTCTTT.

This clonotype showed up many times. The rearrangement joins TRBV28 to TRBJ2-1; 8 nucleotides agree with TRBD1. CDR3 length: 15 residues. Germline CDR1 and CDR2: MDHEN and SYDVKM. V gave up 4 bases and J gave up 5 bases; unmatched junction bases: 7. CDR3 nucleotide sequence: TGTGCCAGCAGTTCGTGGGACAGGATGAACAATGAGCAGTTCTTC. This sequence encodes CASSSWDRMNNEQFF. Filled out from reference TRBV28 and TRBJ2-1, the complete variable domain reads DVKVTQSSRYLVKRTGEKVFLECVQDMDHENMFWYRQDPGLGLRLIYFSYDVKMKEKGDIPEGYSVSREKKERFSLILESASTNQTSMYLCASSSWDRMNNEQFFGPGTRLTVL.

This clonotype was recorded a few times. This chain joins TRBV7-9 and TRBJ1-2, with no clear D. The CDR3 length is 12 residues. Trimming removed 1 base from V and 6 bases from J, with 6 bases in between. Germline-derived CDR1 and CDR2 are SEHNR and FQNEAQ (reference sequence). CDR3 DNA sequence: TGTGCCAGCAGCTTAGAGGTTGATGGCTACACCTTC. This codes for CASSLEVDGYTF.

This chain links TRBV28 with TRBJ1-4; weak D call: TRBD1 (5 bases). The CDR3 is 14 amino acids. Looked up from germline, CDR1 is MDHEN and CDR2 is SYDVKM. Trimming stripped 7 bases from V and 10 bases from J, with 19 bases between. The CDR3 spells CASTPGQGVGKLFF. CDR3 in DNA: TGTGCCAGCACCCCGGGTCAGGGAGTAGGAAAACTGTTTTTT.

Worth noting for this clonotype: One junction end does not reproduce the germline sequence, and a read error may be involved. The genes are TRBV7-9 and TRBJ2-2, with 8 positions matching TRBD2. Germline assignment: CDR1 SEHNR and CDR2 FQNEAQ (reference sequence). This CDR3 is 16 amino acids long. CDR3 sequence reads: CASSSRGGRNAGELFF. Here the CDR3 DNA reads TGTGCCAGCAGCTCGAGGGGCGGGAGGAACGCCGGGGAGCTGTTTTTT.

The V call is TRBV15, the J call TRBJ2-1; 12 bases map to TRBD2. V was clipped by 7 bases and J by 4 bases; unmatched bases: 5. CDR3 length equals 15 residues. Per germline, CDR1 LNHNV and CDR2 YYDKDF (reference sequence). CDR3 in DNA: TGTGCCACCACCGGGACTAGCGGGCCATACAATGAGCAGTTCTTC. Residues: CATTGTSGPYNEQFF.

The J gene is TRBJ1-3, the V gene TRBV9; D gene uncertain. Germline V lookup: CDR1 SGDLS, CDR2 YYNGEE. The CDR3 is 17 amino acids. V lost 2 bases to trimming and J lost 0 bases, with 15 bases between them. CDR3 protein: CASSVAAGRASGNTIYF. The CDR3 nucleotides are TGTGCCAGCAGCGTCGCGGCAGGCCGGGCCTCTGGAAACACCATATATTTT. The entire variable domain, with the rest obtained from reference TRBV9 and TRBJ1-3, is as follows: DSGVTQTPKHLITATGQRVTLRCSPRSGDLSVYWYQQSLDQGLQFLIQYYNGEERAKGNILERFSAQQFPDLHSELNLSSLELGDSALYFCASSVAAGRASGNTIYFGEGSWLTVV.

Many counts were recorded for this clonotype. The rearrangement uses TRBV7-2 and TRBJ1-1, with unresolved D. V lost 2 bases and J 1 base, leaving 5 bases between the germline ends. The length of the CDR3 is 13 residues. CDR1 and CDR2 from the germline V gene are SGHTA and FQGNSA. CDR3 amino acids: CASSLYGNTEAFF. In DNA form, the CDR3 reads TGTGCCAGCAGCTTATACGGGAACACTGAAGCTTTCTTT. The full variable domain, completed using reference TRBV7-2 and TRBJ1-1, is GAGVSQSPSNKVTEKGKDVELRCDPISGHTALYWYRQSLGQGLEFLIYFQGNSAPDKSGLPSDRFSAERTGGSVSTLTIQRTQQEDSAVYLCASSLYGNTEAFFGQGTRLTVV.

Ten or more counts support this clonotype. The rearrangement joins TRBV27 to TRBJ1-5; unclear D gene. CDR3 size: 17 residues. CDR1 and CDR2 (germline): MNHEY, SMNVEV (reference sequence). Trimming took 5 bases from V and 3 from J, leaving 20 bases between them. CDR3 in amino acids: CASSPLTISVLNQPQHF. Here the CDR3 DNA reads TGTGCCAGCAGTCCACTCACAATATCTGTTCTCAATCAGCCCCAGCATTTT.